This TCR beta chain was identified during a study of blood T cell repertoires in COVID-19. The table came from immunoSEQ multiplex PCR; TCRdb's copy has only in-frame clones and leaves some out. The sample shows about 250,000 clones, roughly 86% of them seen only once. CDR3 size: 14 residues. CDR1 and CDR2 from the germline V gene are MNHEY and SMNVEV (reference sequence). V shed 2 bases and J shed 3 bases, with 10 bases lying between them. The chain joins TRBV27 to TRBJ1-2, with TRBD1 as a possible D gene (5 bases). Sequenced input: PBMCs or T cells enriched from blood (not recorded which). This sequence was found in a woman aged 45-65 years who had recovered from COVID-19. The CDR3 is CASSLRGTDYGYTF. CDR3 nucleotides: TGTGCCAGCAGTTTACGGGGGACTGACTATGGCTACACCTTC.